Following are 12 T cell receptor beta chains from one sample sequenced in a study of T cells after somatic rescue of genetic block. TCRdb keeps only in-frame clones here, not all; method: immunoSEQ multiplex PCR. The data show 55,000 or so clones, approximately 96% seen once. Sample: peripheral blood mononuclear cells (PBMCs). Receptors were obtained from a child less than two years old.

The table lists this clone with a count of one. The chain combines TRBV7-3 with TRBJ2-7; the D gene is possibly TRBD2 (6 bases). The CDR3 extends over 17 amino acids. Germline lookup yields CDR1 SGHTA and CDR2 FQGTGA. Trimming pared 2 bases from V and 1 base from J, leaving 18 bases between. The CDR3 spells CASSLGGGTGVSYEQYF. CDR3 sequence (DNA): TGTGCCAGCAGCTTAGGCGGTGGGACTGGCGTTTCCTACGAGCAGTACTTC.

The gene calls are TRBV6-6 and TRBJ1-5, with D uncertain. Germline CDR1 and CDR2: MNHNY and SVGAGI (reference sequence). CDR3 length: 13 amino acids. Trimming pared 7 bases from V and 6 bases from J, leaving 13 bases between. CDR3 sequence: CASTRMGGQPQHF. CDR3 in DNA: TGTGCCAGCACTCGAATGGGAGGTCAGCCCCAGCATTTT.

The J gene is TRBJ1-1, the V gene TRBV6-5; a weak D match, TRBD1 (5 bases). CDR3 length: 12 residues. The V end was cut by 5 bases, the J end by 4 bases, with 8 bases between. Looked up from germline, CDR1 is MNHEY and CDR2 is SVGAGI. CDR3 coding DNA: TGTGCCAGCAGTCGGGGGGGCACTGAAGCTTTCTTT. Amino acids: CASSRGGTEAFF.

In DNA, the CDR3 is TGCGCCAGCAGCTTGGCCGGGATAGCGGGAGGTGGGGGCAATGAGCAGTTCTTC. Amino acid sequence: CASSLAGIAGGGGNEQFF. The rearrangement uses TRBV5-1 and TRBJ2-1; 10 nucleotides match TRBD2. Germline V gene data show CDR1 as SGHRS and CDR2 as YFSETQ. V lost 0 bases, J lost 6 bases, and 12 bases stayed unmatched. The CDR3 totals 18 residues.

This chain joins TRBV5-6 and TRBJ2-1; 8 nucleotides align to TRBD2. The CDR3 is made up of 13 amino acids. CDR1 and CDR2 from the germline V gene are SGHDT and YYEEEE. Trimming took 3 bases from V and 6 from J; bases not matched to a gene: 2. CDR3 sequence reads: CASSWGLGNEQFF. The CDR3 bases are TGTGCCAGCAGCTGGGGACTAGGCAATGAGCAGTTCTTC.

This sequence joins TRBV9 and TRBJ1-2, with a possible D match to TRBD1 (6 bases). Germline loops: CDR1 SGDLS, CDR2 YYNGEE. The CDR3 is 16 amino acids. V lost 4 bases, J lost 8 bases, and 24 bases lay in between. CDR3 coding DNA: TGTGCCAGCAGCTCCCACCCATTGGGGGGCGCGGACGGCTACACCTTC. It is translated as CASSSHPLGGADGYTF.

On this clone itself: Other nucleotide sequences from this sample produce the same CDR3. This sequence joins TRBV5-1 and TRBJ2-7; 12 bases are shared with TRBD2. The trim removed 4 bases at V and 3 bases at J, leaving 2 bases unmatched. The CDR3 sequence is 14 residues long. Germline values: CDR1 SGHRS, CDR2 YFSETQ. CDR3 coding DNA: TGCGCCAGCAGCCTGACTAGCGGGAGCTACGAGCAGTACTTC. Its translation: CASSLTSGSYEQYF.

CDR3: CASSYRDRGTEAFF. DNA of the CDR3: TGTGCCAGCAGTTACCGGGACAGGGGCACTGAAGCTTTCTTT. V and J are TRBV6-5 and TRBJ1-1, with 10 bases fitting TRBD1. There are 14 residues in the CDR3. Germline CDR1 reads MNHEY; CDR2 reads SVGAGI. Losses at the gene ends were 2 bases for V and 4 bases for J; bases not matched to a gene: 1.

The chain joins TRBV2 to TRBJ2-7; TRBD2 aligns across 11 bases. The CDR3 length is 15 residues. Germline V gene data show CDR1 as SNHLY and CDR2 as FYNNEI. The J segment lost 5 bases and the V segment lost 3 bases, leaving 6 bases of the junction unmatched. The CDR3 nucleotides are TGTGCCAGCAGTGATCGGGCTAGCGGGAGGCACGAGCAGTACTTC. Translating it yields CASSDRASGRHEQYF.

The rearrangement joins TRBV6-6 to TRBJ2-7, with 12 nucleotides matching TRBD2. Per the germline V gene, CDR1 is MNHNY and CDR2 is SVGAGI (reference sequence). V lost 6 bases, J lost 0 bases, and 0 bases stayed unmatched. The CDR3 runs 14 residues. The CDR3 DNA is TGTGCCAGCAGGACTAGCGGGAGCTCCTACGAGCAGTACTTC. This translates into CASRTSGSSYEQYF.

The CDR3 is CASSLGGGNQPQHF. CDR3 DNA: TGTGCCAGCAGCTTAGGGGGGGGCAATCAGCCCCAGCATTTT. This sequence joins TRBV7-2 and TRBJ1-5, with D perhaps TRBD1 (5 bases). With 1 base removed from V and 2 bases from J, the gap between germline ends came to 6 bases. CDR3 size: 14 residues. In germline, CDR1 is SGHTA, CDR2 FQGNSA.

The CDR3 coding sequence is TGTGCTAGTGGTTTGGCCCAGGGGGCGAGAACTGAAGCTTTCTTT. Protein: CASGLAQGARTEAFF. The gene calls are TRBV12-5 and TRBJ1-1; 8 bases match TRBD1. With V trimmed by 1 base and J by 5 bases, 6 bases remained unmatched. The length of the CDR3 is 15 residues. Germline CDR1 and CDR2: LGHNT and FRNRAP.